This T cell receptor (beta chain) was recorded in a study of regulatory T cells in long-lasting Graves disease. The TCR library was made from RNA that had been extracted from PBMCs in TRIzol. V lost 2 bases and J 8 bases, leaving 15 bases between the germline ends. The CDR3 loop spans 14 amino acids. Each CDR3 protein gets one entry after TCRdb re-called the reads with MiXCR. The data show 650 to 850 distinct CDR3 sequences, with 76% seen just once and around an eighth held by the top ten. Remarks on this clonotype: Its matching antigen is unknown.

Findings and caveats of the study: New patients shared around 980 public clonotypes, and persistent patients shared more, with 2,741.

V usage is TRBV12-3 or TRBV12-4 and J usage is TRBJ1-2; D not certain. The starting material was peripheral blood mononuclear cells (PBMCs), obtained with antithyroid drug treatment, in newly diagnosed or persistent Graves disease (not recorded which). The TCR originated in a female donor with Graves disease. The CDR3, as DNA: TGTGCCAGCAGTTTAACAATCGGGAGGTGGGGCTACACCTTC. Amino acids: CASSLTIGRWGYTF.